This T cell receptor beta chain was captured by sequencing in a study of blood T cell repertoires in COVID-19. The overall study: Whether acute or convalescent, the COVID-19 samples came from the United States, Italy and Spain. Sample material is recorded as cDNA or gDNA derived from T cells, B-cell-depleted T cells, or PBMCs.

The CDR3 spans 11 residues. Germline lookup yields CDR1 SNHLY and CDR2 FYNNEI. Trimming removed 6 bases at V and 4 bases at J, with 7 bases between. Per the authors' pipeline: Estimated nucleated cell counts came from reference gene primer amplification. The protocol was immunoSEQ multiplex PCR, while the TCRdb copy is restricted to in-frame clones and leaves out a portion. The V and J calls and clone size were taken over from that table, and D and trimming were inferred from the DNA. The sample lists about 160,000 clones; roughly four fifths were seen once. The chain recombines TRBV2 with TRBJ2-7; D uncertain. Sequencing input: peripheral blood. The sequence was obtained from an elderly woman with acute or convalescent COVID-19. The CDR3 is CASSHGYEQYF. CDR3 nucleotide sequence: TGTGCCAGCAGCCACGGGTACGAGCAGTACTTC.